The 27 T cell receptor beta chains in this list originate from one sample, sequenced in a study of blood T cell repertoires in COVID-19. The protocol was immunoSEQ multiplex PCR, while the TCRdb copy is restricted to in-frame clones and leaves out a portion. The data hold around 62,000 clones, with approximately 93% observed a single time. The sequenced sample consisted of peripheral blood. Receptor source: a man between 65 and 85 years old with active COVID-19.

The chain links TRBV24-1 to TRBJ2-7; D may be TRBD1 (6 bases). The V and J ends lost 0 bases and 6 bases respectively, with 14 bases between them. The CDR3 is 15 residues long. Germline V CDR1 and CDR2: KGHDR, SFDVKD. The CDR3 loop is CATSDLVMGAPEQYF. Written as DNA, the CDR3 is TGTGCCACCAGTGATTTGGTCATGGGGGCTCCCGAGCAGTACTTC.

The chain is built from TRBV7-3 and TRBJ2-5; 8 bases agree with TRBD2. The junction had 2 bases not matched to a gene; V was cut back by 4 bases and J by 4 bases. This CDR3 comprises 13 residues. In germline, CDR1 is SGHTA, CDR2 FQGTGA. This chain's CDR3 is CASSSTSAETQYF. The CDR3 DNA follows: TGTGCCAGCAGCTCGACTAGCGCAGAGACCCAGTACTTC.

V and J are TRBV5-1 and TRBJ2-1, with 9 nucleotides matching TRBD2. Germline CDR1 reads SGHRS; CDR2 reads YFSETQ. V gave up 0 bases and J gave up 6 bases; unmatched junction bases: 1. The length of the CDR3 is 14 residues. This CDR3 reads CASSLGAGGNEQFF. DNA of the CDR3: TGCGCCAGCAGCTTGGGAGCGGGGGGCAATGAGCAGTTCTTC.

V gene TRBV28 combines with J gene TRBJ2-7, with 7 bases that match TRBD1. Trimming removed 1 base from V and 2 bases from J; junction bases left unmatched: 8. CDR1 is MDHEN and CDR2 is SYDVKM in the germline V gene. The CDR3 is 16 amino acids. The CDR3 nucleotides are TGTGCCAGCAGTTTATCCGGGACAGTGGGTCCCTACGAGCAGTACGTC. Translation: CASSLSGTVGPYEQYV.

This clone showed up just once. The CDR3 reads CASSQDPQWEKLFF. In nucleotides, the CDR3 is TGTGCCAGCAGCCAAGATCCACAATGGGAAAAACTGTTTTTT. The gene calls are TRBV4-2 and TRBJ1-4; D remains ambiguous. V was pared by 0 bases and J by 8 bases, with 10 bases between. CDR3 length: 14 residues. Germline CDR1 and CDR2: LGHNA and YNFKEQ.

This clone was observed a few times. The chain recombines TRBV7-3 with TRBJ1-6; perhaps TRBD1 as D (5 bases). Trimming left V 3 bases short and J 10 bases short, with 13 bases between. The CDR3 runs to 14 residues. CDR1 is SGHTA, CDR2 FQGTGA, per germline. CDR3 protein: CASSFGTTESPLHF. In nucleotides, the CDR3 is TGTGCCAGCAGCTTTGGGACTACGGAATCACCCCTCCACTTT.

The J gene is TRBJ2-3, the V gene TRBV6-4; 15 bases line up with TRBD2. The CDR3 extends over 18 amino acids. Unmatched junction bases numbered 6, after V lost 3 bases and J lost 2 bases. CDR1 MRHNA and CDR2 SNTAGT come from the germline V gene. The CDR3 sequence: CASSETGTSGGTTDTQYF. Written as DNA, the CDR3 is TGTGCCAGCAGTGAAACAGGGACTAGCGGGGGGACCACAGATACGCAGTATTTT.

CDR3 residues: CASSLGSGSTDTQYF. CDR3 coding DNA: TGCGCCAGCAGCTTGGGGTCAGGTAGCACAGATACGCAGTATTTT. The chain joins TRBV5-1 to TRBJ2-3; no firm D call. The CDR3 loop spans 15 amino acids. Germline V gene sequence: CDR1 SGHRS, CDR2 YFSETQ. The germline V and J ends were trimmed by 0 bases and 0 bases, with 8 bases remaining between them.

The CDR3 DNA sequence: TGTGCCAGCAGCTCGGCTACAGCTAACTATGGCTACACCTTC. Its protein is CASSSATANYGYTF. The chain employs TRBV7-8 and TRBJ1-2; D ambiguous. V lost 4 bases, J lost 0 bases, and 9 bases lay in between. The CDR3 is 14 residues long. CDR1 SGHVS and CDR2 FQNEAQ come from the germline V gene.

CDR3 sequence reads: CASRAPRQGSTEAFF. The CDR3 DNA is TGTGCCAGCCGAGCCCCCCGACAGGGGAGCACTGAAGCTTTCTTT. The rearrangement joins TRBV2 to TRBJ1-1, with 8 bases identical to TRBD1. Losses at the gene ends were 8 bases for V and 4 bases for J; bases not matched to a gene: 12. Germline CDR1 and CDR2: SNHLY and FYNNEI. The CDR3 is 15 residues long.

J is TRBJ1-1 and V is TRBV25-1; D possibly corresponds to TRBD1 (5 bases). The CDR3 has 14 residues. Between the trimmed V and J ends, which lost 6 bases and 7 bases, there was a span of 18 bases. The germline gives CDR1 MGHDK, CDR2 SYGVNS. The DNA of the CDR3 is TGTGCCAGCAGCTCAGGGCTTGGCTCGGATGAAGCTTTCTTT. It is translated as CASSSGLGSDEAFF.

The chain joins TRBV5-1 to TRBJ1-1; D gene uncertain. This CDR3 is 14 amino acids long. Trimming removed 3 bases at V and 6 bases at J, with 15 bases between. Germline assignment: CDR1 SGHRS and CDR2 YFSETQ. The CDR3 region is CASSSLGAISEAFF. CDR3 coding DNA: TGCGCCAGCAGCTCCCTTGGAGCCATCTCTGAAGCTTTCTTT.

The chain is built from TRBV5-1 and TRBJ2-5; D gene uncertain. V lost 5 bases, J lost 6 bases, and 8 bases lay in between. The CDR3 spans 11 residues. Germline CDR1 is SGHRS and CDR2 is YFSETQ. CDR3 loop: CASRVSQTQYF. The DNA of the CDR3 is TGCGCCAGCAGGGTTAGTCAGACCCAGTACTTC.

Written as DNA, the CDR3 is TGTGCCGGGAGGAGGGGAAATCAGCCCCAGCATTTT. This codes for CAGRRGNQPQHF. The chain has TRBV28 and TRBJ1-5; possibly TRBD1 for D (5 bases). The ends were cut back, 11 bases at V and 4 bases at J, with 12 bases in the middle. The CDR3 loop spans 12 amino acids. Germline V gives CDR1 MDHEN, CDR2 SYDVKM.

This chain joins TRBV3-1 (or the pseudogene TRBV3-2) and TRBJ2-4; the D gene is possibly TRBD1 (6 bases). CDR3 length: 17 residues. With 0 bases removed from V and 6 bases from J, the gap between germline ends came to 18 bases. Germline assignment: CDR1 LGHDT and CDR2 YNNKEL (reference sequence). CDR3 sequence (DNA): TGTGCCAGCAGCCAAGAATTTGGGGGCTTCCTTGGAAACATTCAGTACTTC. This gives the protein CASSQEFGGFLGNIQYF.

The chain carries TRBV19 and TRBJ1-1, with 8 bases aligning to TRBD1. The V and J ends lost 8 bases and 8 bases, in that order; junction bases with no gene match: 13. Germline CDR1 is LNHDA and CDR2 is SQIVND (reference sequence). The CDR3 is made up of 14 amino acids. The CDR3 is CASSQRQGASEAFF. CDR3 DNA: TGTGCCAGTTCTCAGCGGCAGGGGGCGTCAGAAGCTTTCTTT.

The chain combines TRBV9 with TRBJ2-5; D may be TRBD2 (8 bases). This CDR3 contains 16 residues. Deletions cut 0 bases from V and 5 bases from J, with 17 bases between. Germline CDR1 is SGDLS and CDR2 is YYNGEE. The CDR3 here is CASSVEGQRGTETQYF. In DNA, the CDR3 is TGTGCCAGCAGCGTAGAGGGACAGCGGGGGACTGAGACCCAGTACTTC.

The rearrangement joins TRBV5-4 to TRBJ1-2; no reliable D call. The V gene lost 7 bases and the J gene lost 6 bases, with 10 bases spanning the gap. The CDR3 runs to 11 residues. Germline loops: CDR1 SGHNT, CDR2 YYREEE (reference sequence). The chain's CDR3 is CASASIHGYTF. In DNA, the CDR3 is TGTGCCAGCGCCAGTATCCATGGCTACACCTTC.

This clone is termed medium-sized (0.01 to 0.1%). The chain uses TRBV23-1 and TRBJ1-1; 12 bases agree with TRBD1. TRBV23-1 has ORF status, its function being uncertain. With V trimmed by 8 bases and J by 5 bases, 9 bases remained unmatched. The length of the CDR3 is 15 residues. CDR3 residues: CASLLGDRGLTEAFF. The CDR3 DNA follows: TGCGCCAGCCTTTTAGGGGACAGGGGGCTAACTGAAGCTTTCTTT.

This rearrangement joins TRBV6-2 or TRBV6-3 to TRBJ1-6, with no clear D. V lost 1 base, J lost 5 bases, and 9 bases lay in between. Germline-derived CDR1 and CDR2 are MNHEY and SVGEGT. CDR3 length: 15 residues. Here the CDR3 reads CASSYWAQNNSPLHF. CDR3 DNA: TGTGCCAGCAGTTACTGGGCTCAGAATAATTCACCCCTCCACTTT.

In DNA form, the CDR3 reads TGTGCCAGCTCACCGTCCCGGGACAGGGAAAAACTGTTTTTT. This sequence encodes CASSPSRDREKLFF. The rearrangement links TRBV18 to TRBJ1-4, with 8 bases fitting TRBD1. The V gene's germline CDR1 is KGHSH and CDR2 LQKENI. The length of the CDR3 is 14 residues. Unmatched junction bases numbered 5, after V lost 3 bases and J lost 8 bases.

The genes are TRBV7-2 and TRBJ2-5, with 9 bases aligning to TRBD2. Germline V gives CDR1 SGHTA, CDR2 FQGNSA. The CDR3 covers 15 residues. Trimming cost V 2 bases and J 4 bases; bases outside gene matches: 5. The CDR3 is CASSLRPAGGETQYF. The CDR3 nucleotides read TGTGCCAGCAGCTTAAGGCCAGCGGGGGGAGAGACCCAGTACTTC.

V gene TRBV7-9 combines with J gene TRBJ2-2; 9 positions agree with TRBD1. The CDR3 totals 16 residues. Germline values: CDR1 SEHNR, CDR2 FQNEAQ (reference sequence). Trimming at V came to 3 bases and at J to 7 bases, leaving 9 bases not matched to a gene. CDR3 residues: CASSLGQGTTLGELFF. CDR3 coding DNA: TGTGCCAGCAGCTTGGGACAGGGTACCACCCTCGGGGAGCTGTTTTTT.

V and J are TRBV9 and TRBJ2-1, with 8 bases lining up with TRBD2. The germline CDR1 and CDR2 sequences are SGDLS and YYNGEE. CDR3 size: 14 residues. Trimming at V came to 5 bases and at J to 5 bases, leaving 6 bases not matched to a gene. CDR3 protein: CASRLAGRNNEQFF. CDR3 coding DNA: TGTGCCAGCAGGTTAGCGGGGCGGAACAATGAGCAGTTCTTC.

The chain recombines TRBV5-4 with TRBJ2-5; 11 nucleotides align to TRBD1. The junction had 12 bases not matched to a gene; V was cut back by 1 base and J by 4 bases. Looked up from germline, CDR1 is SGHNT and CDR2 is YYREEE (reference sequence). The CDR3 is 18 amino acids. CDR3 sequence: CASSLRTGGAGGVETQYF. CDR3 coding DNA: TGTGCCAGCAGCTTGCGGACAGGGGGCGCGGGTGGGGTAGAGACCCAGTACTTC.

The chain joins TRBV28 to TRBJ2-1; 11 positions agree with TRBD1. J was trimmed by 4 bases and V by 8 bases; bases with no gene match: 4. The CDR3 has 14 residues. Looked up from germline, CDR1 is MDHEN and CDR2 is SYDVKM. CDR3 nucleotides: TGTGCCAGCGTCGGGACAGGGGGGTACAATGAGCAGTTCTTC. As protein: CASVGTGGYNEQFF.

CDR3 in amino acids: CASSTTGASNQPQHF. In nucleotides, the CDR3 is TGTGCCAGCAGCACCACAGGGGCCAGCAATCAGCCCCAGCATTTT. This chain connects TRBV11-2 to TRBJ1-5, with 7 bases fitting TRBD1. J was trimmed by 1 base and V by 5 bases; bases with no gene match: 5. The CDR3 contains 15 residues. Germline lookup yields CDR1 SGHAT and CDR2 FQNNGV.